The TCR beta chain described here comes from a study of post-analysis software for immune sequencing data. This CDR3 spans 16 amino acids. V was pared by 1 base and J by 0 bases, with 13 bases between. The study, taken as a whole, reports: For normalized Chao1 diversity, multiple sclerosis patients scored significantly lower than controls did. The five TRBV segments detected at higher frequency in patients than in controls included TRBV5-6, TRBV5-1 and TRBV20-1. Clustering by F measure revealed strong co-clustering among samples prepared together in one batch.

This clonotype was seen more than once but under ten times. Antigen: not known. Unique-molecular-identifier-tagged TCR beta cDNA libraries were used. The source material, roughly 0.9 to 11 million T cells, gave rise to about 460,000 cDNA molecules. TCRdb called the PCR reads again in MiXCR, with one record for every CDR3 protein. Among about 430,000 distinct CDR3 sequences, roughly 40% were seen once, and the ten largest hold 7.6%. The rearrangement uses TRBV12-3 or TRBV12-4 and TRBJ2-7; D call uncertain. The sample was blood. The clonotype originates from a girl aged 2 to 10 with multiple sclerosis. The CDR3 coding sequence is TGTGCCAGCAGTTTAGTCTTTAGGGCCAACTCCTACGAGCAGTACTTC. It is translated as CASSLVFRANSYEQYF.